This TCR beta chain stems from a study of T-cell reconstitution after alpha-beta-depleted transplantation in children (dated by TCRdb to 2016 to 2018). In the study overall: Using TCR repertoire profiling, the study followed T-cell immune reconstitution in a quantitative way in children after TCRalphabeta/CD19-depleted allogeneic hematopoietic cell transplantation.

The CDR3, from cysteine to phenylalanine, totals 12 residues. Only the CDR3 portion is preserved as DNA: 36 bases, with reading frame beginning at the first base. According to the germline V gene, CDR1 reads SQVTM and CDR2 reads ANQGSEA. The junction shows trimming of 4 bases on V and 4 bases on J, plus 10 bases between the germline ends. Findings and caveats that apply to the study as a whole: Apparently early alphabetaT-cell count recovery about two months after transplant reportedly relied on only several hundred rapidly expanded clones derived from non-depleted graft cells. In some patients, the high TCRbeta diversity seen at day 60 was put down to recipient T cells and intrathymic progenitors that had survived conditioning. The frequencies of hyperexpanded clones fell over the following months, and after one year, T-cell counts and TCRbeta diversity were mostly attributed to newly produced T cells.

The method was PCR. Sequencing instrument: Illumina HiSeq 2500. To normalize quantification of the TCRbeta repertoire, the TCR libraries were built with molecular barcoding that relied on unique molecular identifiers. The raw public reads went through TCRdb reprocessing: fastp at Q25, MiXCR clone calling, in-frame beta chains kept. Entries are consolidated by CDR3 protein sequence, retaining the most common genes and DNA. In all, the sample holds a few hundred thousand distinct CDR3 sequences, and 13% of those were seen once. About 2.2% of the sample is taken by the ten largest. With regard to this clonotype: Its recognized antigen is unknown. No base quality values were provided; no much bigger clone lies one nucleotide off.

The sample's treatment or condition label, in plain terms: allogeneic hematopoietic cell transplantation with graft depleted of TCRalphabeta T cells and CD19 B cells. TCRalphabeta/CD19-depleted allogeneic hematopoietic cell grafts were given to the transplant recipients, all of whom were children. Recombination connected TRBV29-1 to TRBJ2-5; a confident D gene designation cannot be given. The receptor was isolated from a male patient aged 10 to 17 who had a stem cell transplant for acute myeloid leukemia, so the T cells may come from the graft donor. The sequencing here drew on PBMCs, mostly from graft donor cells, taken 360 days after TCRalphabeta/CD19-depleted stem cell transplant. The DNA reads as follows: TGCAGCGTTGGGACCCCGGGAGAGACCCAGTACTTC. It translates as CSVGTPGETQYF.